The clone carrying this T cell receptor beta chain was counted at least ten times. Antigen specificity is unknown. This entry belongs to a study of identical twins. Regarding the study as a whole: Cord blood beta clonotypes that were abundant carried fewer insertions, and memory repertoires showed no such trend.

MiXCR, run by TCRdb on the 5' RACE reads, gives a single entry per CDR3 protein. The sample comprises about 100,000 distinct CDR3 sequences, 5.9% of which are singletons, and 12% rests with the top ten. The source material was memory T cells sorted from blood. The clonotype originates from a woman between 45 and 60 years old in good health.

CDR3 in amino acids: CASSSSPGTEAFF. DNA for the CDR3: TGTGCCAGCAGCTCAAGCCCCGGCACTGAAGCTTTCTTT. This rearrangement joins TRBV11-2 to TRBJ1-1, with D uncertain. CDR1 and CDR2 from the germline V gene are SGHAT and FQNNGV. The CDR3 length is 13 residues. V shed 4 bases and J shed 4 bases, with 10 bases lying between them.